This T cell receptor (beta chain) was obtained from a study of blood T cell repertoires in COVID-19. Background on the study: Samples representing acute and convalescent COVID-19 were sourced from the United States, Italy and Spain. PBMCs, B-cell-depleted T cells, or T cells provided the cDNA or gDNA that made up the material.

Germline trimming cut 3 bases from V and 9 bases from J; bases unmatched to any gene: 8. The V gene's germline CDR1 is MNHNS and CDR2 SASEGT. The CDR3 runs 13 residues. Authors' data handling: Amplification with reference gene primers provided the estimates of nucleated cell counts. Assay: immunoSEQ multiplex PCR; the TCRdb copy retains only in-frame clones and omits some. That table gives V, J and clone size, and the DNA gave D and trimming. The table has under 55,000 clones, about 80% seen once; the top ten hold around an eighth. Sequencing was carried out using peripheral blood. This TCR was sampled from a human donor in a cohort sampled during active COVID-19. V gene TRBV6-1 combines with J gene TRBJ2-7; 7 bases fit TRBD2. Here the CDR3 reads CASSDGFREGQYF. Here the CDR3 DNA reads TGTGCCAGCAGTGACGGCTTCAGGGAGGGGCAGTACTTC.